This entry concerns a single T cell receptor beta chain. The antigen remains unidentified. These data are taken from a study of OX40 agonist ivuxolimab in advanced cancers. On the study more broadly: Hepatocellular carcinoma, melanoma, renal cell or head and neck cancer affected the dose-escalation patients. Over 30% of patients had received prior checkpoint inhibitor therapy.

Germline V CDR1 and CDR2: LNHDA, SQIVND (reference sequence). CDR3 length: 15 amino acids. V shed 3 bases and J shed 4 bases, with 14 bases lying between them. Profiling relied on immunoSEQ multiplex PCR, and the TCRdb table lists in-frame clones only, not all of them. The sample has tens of thousands of clones; around 90% are singletons. Study-level results: CD4+ and CD8+ blood T cells expanded clonally by week 6 at 0.1 to 3.0 mg/kg.

The V call is TRBV19, the J call TRBJ2-3; D is ambiguous. Sequenced material: CD4+ or CD8+ T cells sorted from blood, taken in a trial of the OX40 agonist ivuxolimab. The TCR sequence derives from an adult with an advanced solid tumor such as melanoma, head and neck, liver or kidney cancer. The CDR3 region has the DNA TGTGCCAGTAGTATGAGTACCGTGTCGTCAGATACGCAGTATTTT. This translates into CASSMSTVSSDTQYF.